This T cell receptor (beta chain) was identified during a study of T cells expressing NK-cell markers. Study as a whole: Most of the eight sequenced donors tested HCMV-seropositive; one tested seronegative. Study-wide results and limits: In several donors, dominant CD3+CD56+NKG2C+ clonotypes ranked among the top 10 CD8+ clonotypes. Whether expanded NKG2C+ T cell clones recognized HCMV stayed uncertain.

Turning to this clonotype: As yet, its antigen is unknown.

For TCR beta, cDNA was produced by 5'RACE template switching with UMIs. With the 5' RACE reads reprocessed, TCRdb shows one record per CDR3 protein and no DNA. This repertoire comprises about 150,000 distinct CDR3 sequences; its ten largest clones make up about 39%. Sequenced sample: blood T cells: a sorted CD56 or NKG2C T cell subset, CD4+ or CD8+ T cells, or bulk PBMC T cells (not recorded which). The receptor comes from a woman aged 45 to 65 in good health.

The CDR3 loop is CASSSGATNEKLFF. This chain joins TRBV5-1 and TRBJ1-4. Germline V gives CDR1 SGHRS, CDR2 YFSETQ. This CDR3 spans 14 amino acids.